Presented here are 17 T cell receptor beta chains from one specimen sequenced in a study of T cell responses to AZD1222 COVID-19 vaccine (dated by TCRdb to the early 2020s). The library was generated by the immunoSEQ multiplex PCR assay. In its TCRdb copy, this immuneACCESS table keeps in-frame sequences only and misses some clones. Where compared with another copy, unresolved V genes explain less than half of these, and the others have no known cause. In this sample the table shows 65,000 to 75,000 clones, roughly 82% of which occur a single time. Less than 6.5% of the sample lies in the top ten. The time point label, read with the paper, signifies: baseline before first vaccination. The specimen was peripheral blood, collected on day 0 of AZD1222 vaccination. The receptors come from an adult in good health.

The chain uses TRBV4-1 and TRBJ2-7; D unclear. Trimming removed 0 bases at V and 0 bases at J, with 6 bases between. Looked up from germline, CDR1 is MGHRA and CDR2 is YSYEKL. CDR3 length equals 14 residues. CDR3 DNA: TGCGCCAGCAGCCAAGAGTCAGCCTCCTACGAGCAGTACTTC. Translation gives CASSQESASYEQYF.

V is TRBV4-2 and J is TRBJ2-5; TRBD2 matches 9 bases. The CDR3 sequence is 16 residues long. CDR1 and CDR2 from the germline V gene are LGHNA and YNFKEQ. Trimming removed 1 base from V and 5 bases from J; junction bases left unmatched: 8. The CDR3 region has the DNA TGTGCCAGCAGCCAAGGGCTAGCGGGGACCGGCGAGACCCAGTACTTC. It codes for CASSQGLAGTGETQYF.

The chain has TRBV4-1 and TRBJ1-5; D not resolved. Germline lookup yields CDR1 MGHRA and CDR2 YSYEKL. Trimming stripped 1 base from V and 4 bases from J, with 11 bases between. This CDR3 region has 15 residues. Here the CDR3 reads CASSQGWGGNQPQHF. CDR3 nucleotides: TGCGCCAGCAGCCAAGGCTGGGGAGGAAATCAGCCCCAGCATTTT.

This clone was counted once. J is TRBJ2-1 and V is TRBV9; a possible D gene is TRBD2 (5 bases). The CDR3 is 15 residues long. CDR1 is SGDLS, CDR2 YYNGEE, per germline. Trimming removed 0 bases at V and 2 bases at J, with 9 bases between. CDR3 sequence reads: CASSVDGETYNEQFF. The CDR3 DNA is TGTGCCAGCAGCGTAGACGGGGAAACCTACAATGAGCAGTTCTTC.

The chain employs TRBV5-1 and TRBJ1-1; no firm D call. Deletions cut 0 bases from V and 1 base from J, with 4 bases between. CDR3 size: 13 residues. CDR1 and CDR2 (germline): SGHRS, YFSETQ. The CDR3 coding sequence is TGCGCCAGCAGCTTGGAGCCGAACACTGAAGCTTTCTTT. It is translated as CASSLEPNTEAFF.

The genes are TRBV5-4 and TRBJ2-3; D may be TRBD1 (6 bases). Germline V CDR1 and CDR2: SGHNT, YYREEE (reference sequence). V was cut by 4 bases and J by 4 bases, with 13 bases left in between. The CDR3 is made up of 14 amino acids. The CDR3 sequence: CASSPQGVADTQYF. DNA for the CDR3: TGTGCCAGCAGCCCACAGGGAGTGGCAGATACGCAGTATTTT.

The chain uses TRBV30 and TRBJ2-3, with a possible D match to TRBD2 (5 bases). Trimming pared 0 bases from V and 3 bases from J, leaving 16 bases between. Germline V CDR1 and CDR2: GTSNPN, SVGIG (reference sequence). The CDR3 runs 16 residues. For the CDR3, the DNA is TGTGCCTGGAGTGTACGGCGGGTCCGGGGAACAGATACGCAGTATTTT. Translated: CAWSVRRVRGTDTQYF.

The chain links TRBV7-3 to TRBJ2-2; perhaps D is TRBD1 or TRBD2 (5 bases each). The CDR3 spans 15 residues. Germline-derived CDR1 and CDR2 are SGHTA and FQGTGA. V gave up 2 bases and J gave up 4 bases, with 11 bases separating them. The CDR3 DNA follows: TGTGCCAGCAGCTTACGAGGGGACCCCACCGGGGAGCTGTTTTTT. As protein: CASSLRGDPTGELFF.

V and J are TRBV28 and TRBJ1-4; D call uncertain. The V end lost 6 bases, the J end lost 8 bases, and 10 bases lay between the germline ends. The CDR3 is 12 amino acids. Per germline, CDR1 MDHEN and CDR2 SYDVKM. In nucleotides, the CDR3 is TGTGCCAGCAGGGCGGCAGCGGAAAAACTGTTTTTT. This encodes CASRAAAEKLFF. The variable domain in full, with the rest retrieved from reference TRBV28 and TRBJ1-4, is DVKVTQSSRYLVKRTGEKVFLECVQDMDHENMFWYRQDPGLGLRLIYFSYDVKMKEKGDIPEGYSVSREKKERFSLILESASTNQTSMYLCASRAAAEKLFFGSGTQLSVL.

CDR3 loop: CASSLRLPPLHF. The DNA for the CDR3 is TGTGCCAGCAGTTTACGTCTTCCACCCCTCCACTTT. This chain uses TRBV28 with TRBJ1-6; the D is unclear. The germline gives CDR1 MDHEN, CDR2 SYDVKM. V shed 2 bases and J shed 11 bases, with 7 bases lying between them. This CDR3 region has 12 residues.

The CDR3 nucleotides are TGTGCCAGCAGCTTAGCAGCGGGGTTCCAAGAGACCCAGTACTTC. It is translated as CASSLAAGFQETQYF. The chain joins TRBV11-2 to TRBJ2-5; 7 positions match TRBD2. V trimming: 1 base; J trimming: 1 base; junction bases outside the gene matches: 3. The CDR3 has 15 amino acids. Germline lookup yields CDR1 SGHAT and CDR2 FQNNGV.

The CDR3 protein is CASSESLAVQETQYF. CDR3 bases: TGTGCCAGCAGTGAGAGTCTAGCGGTTCAAGAGACCCAGTACTTC. This chain uses TRBV2 with TRBJ2-5, with TRBD2 identical over 7 bases. J was trimmed by 2 bases and V by 3 bases; bases with no gene match: 6. The CDR3 contains 15 residues. Per germline, CDR1 SNHLY and CDR2 FYNNEI.

J is TRBJ1-3 and V is TRBV2; D remains ambiguous. Germline V gene sequence: CDR1 SNHLY, CDR2 FYNNEI. Trimming removed 2 bases from V and 4 bases from J, with 12 bases in between. The CDR3 totals 15 residues. CDR3 DNA: TGTGCCAGCAGTGAATCTCCGTCCGTCGGAAACACCATATATTTT. This translates into CASSESPSVGNTIYF.

The rearrangement joins TRBV30 to TRBJ2-3; D is unresolved. Trimming removed 3 bases at V and 2 bases at J, with 3 bases between. The CDR3 loop spans 11 amino acids. Germline assignment: CDR1 GTSNPN and CDR2 SVGIG (reference sequence). For the CDR3, the DNA is TGTGCCTGGAGCTACACAGATACGCAGTATTTT. This gives the protein CAWSYTDTQYF.

CDR3 amino acids: CASSLQLAGGQETQYF. In DNA form, the CDR3 reads TGTGCCAGCAGCTTGCAGCTAGCGGGGGGCCAAGAGACCCAGTACTTC. The J gene is TRBJ2-5, the V gene TRBV5-4, with TRBD2 matching 11 bases. Trimming at V came to 1 base and at J to 1 base, leaving 3 bases not matched to a gene. This CDR3 region has 16 residues. CDR1 and CDR2 (germline): SGHNT, YYREEE (reference sequence). The full variable domain, completed using reference TRBV5-4 and TRBJ2-5, is ETGVTQSPTHLIKTRGQQVTLRCSSQSGHNTVSWYQQALGQGPQFIFQYYREEENGRGNFPPRFSGLQFPNYSSELNVNALELDDSALYLCASSLQLAGGQETQYFGPGTRLLVL.

The V and J genes are TRBV11-3 and TRBJ2-1; 7 bases line up with TRBD1. The CDR3 has 15 residues. The germline V gene encodes CDR1 SGHNT and CDR2 YENEEA. Germline trimming cut 5 bases from V and 4 bases from J; bases unmatched to any gene: 8. CDR3 coding DNA: TGTGCCAGCAGCACCGGGGACAGCCTATACAATGAGCAGTTCTTC. Translated: CASSTGDSLYNEQFF.

This clone was counted a single time. This chain connects TRBV9 to TRBJ1-1; D is uncertain. Germline lookup yields CDR1 SGDLS and CDR2 YYNGEE. Trimming pared 0 bases from V and 3 bases from J, leaving 6 bases between. CDR3 length: 13 residues. The CDR3 protein is CASSVGVDTEAFF. As DNA, the CDR3 is TGTGCCAGCAGCGTAGGGGTAGACACTGAAGCTTTCTTT.